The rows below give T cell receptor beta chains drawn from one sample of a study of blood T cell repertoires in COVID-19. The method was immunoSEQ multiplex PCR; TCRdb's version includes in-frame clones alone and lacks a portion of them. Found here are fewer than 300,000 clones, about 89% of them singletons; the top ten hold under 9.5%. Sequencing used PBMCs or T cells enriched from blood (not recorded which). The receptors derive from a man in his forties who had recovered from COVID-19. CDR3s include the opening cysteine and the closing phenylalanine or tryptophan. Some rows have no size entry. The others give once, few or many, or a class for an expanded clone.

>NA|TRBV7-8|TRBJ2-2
CASSVDFTGELFF
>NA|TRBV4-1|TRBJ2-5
CASSQDRTSGVQETQYF
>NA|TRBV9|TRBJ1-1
CASSAGGQGGTEAFF
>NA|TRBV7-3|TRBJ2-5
CASSLNRAETQYF
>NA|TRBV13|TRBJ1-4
CASSPGDGNEKLFF
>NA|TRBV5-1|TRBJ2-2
CASSLQEQGGTGELFF
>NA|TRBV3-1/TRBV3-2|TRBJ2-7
CASSQEATSWYEQYF
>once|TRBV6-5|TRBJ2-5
CASSSLSGDETQYF
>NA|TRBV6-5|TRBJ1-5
CASTPRGGGNQPQHF
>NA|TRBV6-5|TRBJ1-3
CASSYRTTPGNTIYF
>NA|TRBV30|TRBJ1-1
CAWREKRGLNTEAFF
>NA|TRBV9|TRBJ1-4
CASSARLATNEKLFF
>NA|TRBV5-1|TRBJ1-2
CASSFAQGNYGYTF
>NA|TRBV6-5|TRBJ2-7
CASSYSTGIQSYEQYF
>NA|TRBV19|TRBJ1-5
CASIPEGLSNQPQHF
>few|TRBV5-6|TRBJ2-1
CASSLPRGSFIEQFF
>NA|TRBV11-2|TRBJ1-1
CASSPRTGSNTEAFF
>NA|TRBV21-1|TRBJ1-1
CASSNYRVGTEAFF
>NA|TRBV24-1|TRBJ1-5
CATSEGGGQPQHF
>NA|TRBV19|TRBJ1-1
CASSRGQGAEFSNTEAFF
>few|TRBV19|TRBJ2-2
CASSIDRGAGELFF
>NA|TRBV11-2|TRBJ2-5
CASSLSRQTQETQYF
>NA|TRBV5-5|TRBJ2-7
CASSPEAGGDEQYF
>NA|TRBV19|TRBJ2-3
CASSKPADYTDTQYF
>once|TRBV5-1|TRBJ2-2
CASTPRGGPYTGELFF
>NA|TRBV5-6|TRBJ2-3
CASSLAEGVTDTQYF
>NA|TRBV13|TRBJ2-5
CASSTPWGVEETQYF
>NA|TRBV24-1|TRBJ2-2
CATKPGDSSNTGELFF
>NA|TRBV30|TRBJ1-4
CAWSVQAVEKLFF
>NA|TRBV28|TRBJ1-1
CASSLSYRNTEAFF
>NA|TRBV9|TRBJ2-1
CASSVAFGGQNEQFF
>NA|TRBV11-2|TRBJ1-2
CASSRISGGAGSNYGYTF
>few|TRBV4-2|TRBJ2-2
CASSQVGGQEQNTGELFF
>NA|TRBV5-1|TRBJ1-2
CASSLDGTVNYGYTF
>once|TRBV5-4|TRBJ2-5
CASSGLRLAGEETQYF